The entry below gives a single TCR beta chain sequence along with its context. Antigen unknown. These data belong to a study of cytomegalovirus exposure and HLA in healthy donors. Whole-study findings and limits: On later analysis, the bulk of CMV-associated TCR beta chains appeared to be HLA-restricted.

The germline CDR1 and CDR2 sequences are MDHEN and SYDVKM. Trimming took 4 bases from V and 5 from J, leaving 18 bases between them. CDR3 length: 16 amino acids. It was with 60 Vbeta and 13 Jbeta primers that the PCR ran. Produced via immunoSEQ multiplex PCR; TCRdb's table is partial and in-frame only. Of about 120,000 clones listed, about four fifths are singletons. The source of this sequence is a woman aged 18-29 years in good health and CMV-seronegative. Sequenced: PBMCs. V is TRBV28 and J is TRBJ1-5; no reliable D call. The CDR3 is CASSSPLRYLDQPQHF. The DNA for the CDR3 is TGTGCCAGCAGTTCTCCTCTTCGCTACCTCGATCAGCCCCAGCATTTT.